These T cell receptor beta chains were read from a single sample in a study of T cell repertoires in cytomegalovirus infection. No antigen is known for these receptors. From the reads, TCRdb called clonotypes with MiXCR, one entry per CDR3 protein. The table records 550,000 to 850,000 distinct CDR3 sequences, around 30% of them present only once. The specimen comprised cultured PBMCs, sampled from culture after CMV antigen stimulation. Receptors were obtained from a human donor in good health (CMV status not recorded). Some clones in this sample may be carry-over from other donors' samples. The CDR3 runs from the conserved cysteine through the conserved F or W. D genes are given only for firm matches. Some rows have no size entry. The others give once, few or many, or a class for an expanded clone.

TGTGCCAGCAGTTATACCGACGGCGCCTCTAACTATGGCTACACCTTC	CASSYTDGASNYGYTF	TRBJ1-2	.	.	TRBV6-7
TGTGCCAGCAGCTTCGCTAGCGGGAGGGCCGGTACGCAGTATTTT	CASSFASGRAGTQYF	TRBJ2-3	TRBD2	many	TRBV7-2
TGTGCCAGCACGGTAGCGGGAGGTAATGAGCAGTTCTTC	CASTVAGGNEQFF	TRBJ2-1	TRBD2	few	TRBV6-5
TGCGCCAGCAGCCGCACGGCGGCCGGGGCCGGGGAGCTGTTTTTT	CASSRTAAGAGELFF	TRBJ2-2	.	.	TRBV5-1
TGTGCCAGCAGCTTGGGCCCCCCCAGGGTGGGTCAGCCCCAGCATTTT	CASSLGPPRVGQPQHF	TRBJ1-5	.	.	TRBV5-6
TGCGCCAGCAGCTTTGGAAGTAAGAGCACTGAAGCTTTCTTT	CASSFGSKSTEAFF	TRBJ1-1	.	.	TRBV5-1
TGTGCCAGCAGCCCCCAGGGGGCGAGCTCCTACAATGAGCAGTTCTTC	CASSPQGASSYNEQFF	TRBJ2-1	TRBD1	.	TRBV12-3/TRBV12-4
TGTGCCAGCAGAAAAGCCGGGACTAGCGGTTTAGATACGCAGTTTTTT	CASRKAGTSGLDTQFF	TRBJ2-3	TRBD2	.	TRBV12-3/TRBV12-4
TGTGCCAGCAGTTTATTGAGAGGACTAGAAACCGCCGACGAGCAGTACTTC	CASSLLRGLETADEQYF	TRBJ2-7	TRBD2	few	TRBV12-3/TRBV12-4
TGTGCCAGCAGGCAAACCGACAGGGAGGACTCACCCCTCCACTTT	CASRQTDREDSPLHF	TRBJ1-6	TRBD1	.	TRBV7-3
TGTGCCTGGAGTTACGGGCAAGAGCAGTACTTC	CAWSYGQEQYF	TRBJ2-7	.	.	TRBV30
TGTGCCAGCAGCCTTGAGCGGGGGGACCTCACCGGGGAGCTGTTTTTT	CASSLERGDLTGELFF	TRBJ2-2	TRBD2	few	TRBV7-8
TGTGCCAGCAGCGTAGATGGAGGGGGCGAGCAGTACTTC	CASSVDGGGEQYF	TRBJ2-7	.	.	TRBV9
TGTGCCAGCAGTTTGCAGGGAGCAGGCGGGAGACGGTCCTACGAGCAGTACTTC	CASSLQGAGGRRSYEQYF	TRBJ2-7	TRBD2	many	TRBV7-2
TGTGCCAGCAGCTTACAGACAGCTTCCTACAATGAGCAGTTCTTC	CASSLQTASYNEQFF	TRBJ2-1	.	few	TRBV7-2
TGTGCCAGCACCCCAAACTCTTGGTTTGGCGGGGACACTGAAGCTTTCTTT	CASTPNSWFGGDTEAFF	TRBJ1-1	.	few	TRBV27
TGTGCCAGCAGTTACTCACGAGGGCGGGAAGACACAGATACGCAGTATTTT	CASSYSRGREDTDTQYF	TRBJ2-3	.	.	TRBV6-8
TGCAGTGCTGGACATCCCAACACCGGGGAGCTGTTTTTT	CSAGHPNTGELFF	TRBJ2-2	.	.	TRBV20-1
TGTGCCAAACCTGGGGGACCCCTATTCCAAGAGACCCAGTACTTC	CAKPGGPLFQETQYF	TRBJ2-5	.	.	TRBV6-5
TGTGCCAGCAGTCTAGGACAGGCTCCCATGAACACTGAAGCTTTCTTT	CASSLGQAPMNTEAFF	TRBJ1-1	TRBD1	.	TRBV12-3/TRBV12-4
TGTGCCAGCAGAGCCTCGGGGGGCTACACCTTC	CASRASGGYTF	TRBJ1-2	.	few	TRBV7-6
TGTGCCAGCAGCTTGGGTCGATTTCCCTATGGCTACACCTTC	CASSLGRFPYGYTF	TRBJ1-2	.	.	TRBV5-6
TGTGCCAGCACCTTCCCCGGGATGGATACGCAGTATTTT	CASTFPGMDTQYF	TRBJ2-3	.	few	TRBV12-3/TRBV12-4
TGTGCCGCAGCCGATCCCGCAGGCCCTGGAGATACGCAGTATTTT	CAAADPAGPGDTQYF	TRBJ2-3	.	few	TRBV24-1
TGCAGTGCAGGGGCGACAGAAGGGACCCAGTACTTC	CSAGATEGTQYF	TRBJ2-5	.	.	TRBV20-1
TGCGCCAGCAAAGGACAGGGACATGGAGATACGCAGTATTTT	CASKGQGHGDTQYF	TRBJ2-3	TRBD1	.	TRBV23-1
TGTGCCAGCAGTTTTCTAGCGGGAGACTCGAATGAGCAGTTCTTC	CASSFLAGDSNEQFF	TRBJ2-1	TRBD2	.	TRBV11-2
TGTGCCAGCAGCTCGCCGGGACTAGCGGGCGGCTACGAGCAGTACTTC	CASSSPGLAGGYEQYF	TRBJ2-7	TRBD2	.	TRBV7-6
TGTGCCAGCAGCTTACGGCGGGAGTATATGACAGATACGCAGTATTTT	CASSLRREYMTDTQYF	TRBJ2-3	TRBD2	many	TRBV7-9
TGTGCCAGCACCCCGGACAGGGCAGATACGCAGTATTTT	CASTPDRADTQYF	TRBJ2-3	TRBD1	once	TRBV12-3/TRBV12-4
TGCAGCGTTGAAACCGACGGCGCGGACAATGAGCAGTTCTTC	CSVETDGADNEQFF	TRBJ2-1	.	.	TRBV29-1
TGTGCCAGCACGACCGAGGACAGATGGAACACCGGGGAGCTGTTTTTT	CASTTEDRWNTGELFF	TRBJ2-2	.	.	TRBV5-4
TGTGCCAGCAGCCAACAGGTTCTCAGTCAGCCCCAGCATTTT	CASSQQVLSQPQHF	TRBJ1-5	.	.	TRBV3-1
TGTGCCAGCAGGTCGATGGGGGAAGAGACCCAGTACTTC	CASRSMGEETQYF	TRBJ2-5	.	.	TRBV7-4
TGTGCCAGCAGTAATACAGGGGGGGACGAGCAGTACTTC	CASSNTGGDEQYF	TRBJ2-7	.	once	TRBV12-3/TRBV12-4
TGTGCCAGCAGTTACTCGAATCGGCCTGGGAAGCCCCAGCATTTT	CASSYSNRPGKPQHF	TRBJ1-5	.	.	TRBV6-6
TGTGCCAGCAGCTTCCTCCGGGACAGCTTCTACGAGCAGTACTTC	CASSFLRDSFYEQYF	TRBJ2-7	TRBD1	many	TRBV7-2
TGTGCCAGCAGCTCCGCAGGGACTAGCGGGAGAGGGGACAATGAGCAGTTCTTC	CASSSAGTSGRGDNEQFF	TRBJ2-1	TRBD2	once	TRBV5-4
TGTGCCAGCAGGCGACTAGCGGACGACTACAATGAGCAGTTCTTC	CASRRLADDYNEQFF	TRBJ2-1	TRBD2	few	TRBV14
TGCGCCAGCAGCTTCAAAGGGACTAGCGGGACTACAGATACGCAGTATTTT	CASSFKGTSGTTDTQYF	TRBJ2-3	TRBD2	few	TRBV5-1
TGTGCCAGCAGCTTATTGCAGCGTGTTACGCAGTATTTT	CASSLLQRVTQYF	TRBJ2-3	.	.	TRBV7-9
TGTGCCAGCCGTACCGGGGTCAACACCGGGGAGCTGTTTTTT	CASRTGVNTGELFF	TRBJ2-2	.	few	TRBV12-3/TRBV12-4